The source of this T cell receptor beta chain is a study of vaccination and CD4 T cells after COVID-19. Turning to the study itself: Samples were taken after vaccination, a median of around 78 days after dose two, with a range of 14 to 241. Study-level results: Looking at convalescent patients, 304 of their 307 vaccine-specific clones were spike mono-reactive. The median number of SARS-CoV-2-reactive clonotypes increased from approximately 21 to 38, a change that did not reach significance.

An Oncomine TCR Beta short-read assay was used to sequence the DNA from cultured CD4+ T cells. TCRdb called the PCR reads again in MiXCR, with one record for every CDR3 protein. The sample lists approximately 15,000 distinct CDR3 sequences, roughly half occurring once. About this clonotype itself: Its antigen is as yet unknown.

As to treatment: roughly 11-day PBMC culture with coronavirus spike peptide pools or control peptides (ViraFEST assay). This CDR3 spans 12 amino acids. Looked up from germline, CDR1 is SGHDT and CDR2 is YYEEEE. Trimming pared 5 bases from V and 4 bases from J, leaving 7 bases between. V usage is TRBV5-6 and J usage is TRBJ2-1; D gene unclear. The sequencing input was CD4+ T cells from blood, cultured in vitro. The clonotype comes from a human donor who had recovered from COVID-19. The CDR3 DNA reads TGTGCCAGCAGGGCTAGATACAATGAGCAGTTCTTC. This encodes CASRARYNEQFF.